The source of this T cell receptor beta chain is a study of cytotoxic CD8 clonotypes in ibrutinib-treated CLL. Turning to the study itself: The sample average was 255,043 productive templates and 100,000 or so productive rearrangements.

Only in-frame clones appear in the TCRdb table, and some are missing; sequencing was by immunoSEQ multiplex PCR. The data show under 30,000 clones, 76% seen once. In its sample, this clone was seen once. Its antigen is unknown. Germline loops: CDR1 SGHDT, CDR2 YYEEEE. V was clipped by 0 bases and J by 0 bases, with 7 bases between them. The CDR3 has 15 amino acids. Broader study findings: Clonality was elevated at ibrutinib response and had returned toward baseline at progression.

The TCR originated in a human donor with chronic lymphocytic leukemia. The V gene is TRBV5-6, the J gene TRBJ1-3; D is ambiguous. This specimen was PBMCs, taken after 36 months of ibrutinib treatment. CDR3 coding DNA: TGTGCCAGCAGCTTGGGCACCTACTCTGGAAACACCATATATTTT. It is translated as CASSLGTYSGNTIYF.